This paragraph reports one T cell receptor beta chain. The data originate from a study of blood T cell repertoires in COVID-19. The overall study: Both acute and convalescent COVID-19 samples were obtained from the United States, Italy and Spain. In each case, the material was cDNA or gDNA derived from T cells, B-cell-depleted T cells, or PBMCs.

CDR3 length: 15 amino acids. CDR1 and CDR2 (germline): SGHDT, YYEEEE. Trimming took 4 bases from V and 7 from J; bases not matched to a gene: 9. Authors' processing steps: Estimates of nucleated cell counts were drawn from the amplification of reference gene primers. Sequenced by immunoSEQ multiplex PCR; TCRdb stores in-frame clones only, minus some. V and J calls plus clone size are reproduced from that table; the DNA served to infer D and trimming. The table shows more than 95,000 clones, with 82% occurring only once. This TCR was recovered from a man aged 60 to 69 with acute or convalescent COVID-19. The sequencing sample was made of peripheral blood. V gene TRBV5-6 combines with J gene TRBJ2-7; 12 bases line up with TRBD1. The CDR3 loop reads CASSPGTGGLGEQYF. DNA of the CDR3: TGTGCCAGCAGCCCGGGGACAGGGGGCTTGGGGGAGCAGTACTTC.